The 26 T cell receptor beta chains reported below all come from one sample, sequenced in a study of T cell repertoires in cytomegalovirus infection. TCRdb analysed the reads with MiXCR anew, one entry per CDR3 protein. This table holds fewer than 700,000 distinct CDR3 sequences, more than 20% found once. Sample: CD8+ T cells from PBMCs. The receptors were sampled from a human donor in good health (CMV status not recorded). Some clones in this sample may be carry-over from other donors' samples.

V gene TRBV6-6 combines with J gene TRBJ2-2, with 10 bases matching TRBD1. J was trimmed by 1 base and V by 1 base; bases with no gene match: 3. Germline lookup yields CDR1 MNHNY and CDR2 SVGAGI (reference sequence). CDR3 length: 17 amino acids. CDR3 coding DNA: TGTGCCAGCAGTTACTTGGGGGACAGGGGGAACACCGGGGAGCTGTTTTTT. Its protein is CASSYLGDRGNTGELFF.

The chain carries TRBV7-9 and TRBJ2-1; 9 positions agree with TRBD1. The ends lost 1 base at V and 9 bases at J; junction bases unmatched: 4. CDR1 is SEHNR, CDR2 FQNEAQ, per germline (reference sequence). This CDR3 is 14 amino acids long. The CDR3 nucleotides are TGTGCCAGCAGCTTAGAACAGGGGGCCTCTGAGCAGTTCTTC. Protein: CASSLEQGASEQFF.

In the case of this clonotype: Just one base apart from a much larger clone, this may be a read error. The chain couples TRBV7-4 to TRBJ1-1, with no clear D. Germline assignment: CDR1 SGHVT and CDR2 SQSDAQ. The CDR3 contains 13 residues. The CDR3 region is CTSSLREDTEAFF. For the CDR3, the DNA is TGTACCAGCAGCTTAAGAGAGGACACTGAAGCTTTCTTT.

This clonotype showed up many times. The chain is built from TRBV7-9 and TRBJ1-4; D is uncertain. Germline loops: CDR1 SEHNR, CDR2 FQNEAQ (reference sequence). The CDR3 is made up of 15 amino acids. Trimming cost V 7 bases and J 3 bases, with 15 bases left between them. CDR3 sequence (DNA): TGTGCCAGCACCCTAGTCTCGCTGGCTAATGAAAAACTGTTTTTT. This codes for CASTLVSLANEKLFF.

This clonotype was found once. The chain uses TRBV7-9 and TRBJ2-7, with unresolved D. Germline CDR1 SEHNR, CDR2 FQNEAQ (reference sequence). The CDR3 length is 16 residues. V lost 4 bases and J 4 bases, leaving 20 bases between the germline ends. The CDR3, as DNA: TGTGCCAGCAGCTCGAAGGGCCTACAACCCCTTTACGAGCAGTACTTC. Residues: CASSSKGLQPLYEQYF.

This clonotype was picked up a small number of times. The V call is TRBV7-6, the J call TRBJ2-7, with 12 positions matching TRBD1. The CDR3 has 15 residues. The germline V gene encodes CDR1 SGHVS and CDR2 FNYEAQ. J gave up 6 bases and V 5 bases, and 8 bases lay outside the gene matches. This chain's CDR3 is CASSSSGTGGREQYV. The CDR3 DNA reads TGTGCCAGCAGCAGTTCCGGGACAGGGGGCCGCGAGCAGTACGTC.

This clonotype was seen only a few times. This chain connects TRBV4-3 to TRBJ2-2, with TRBD2 matching 10 bases. This CDR3 has 16 residues. Germline V gives CDR1 LGHNA, CDR2 YSLEER. V shed 0 bases and J 5 bases; nucleotides not matched to a gene: 3. The CDR3 reads CASSQDLAGETGELFF. The CDR3 nucleotides read TGCGCCAGCAGCCAAGACCTAGCGGGGGAGACCGGGGAGCTGTTTTTT.

This clonotype was detected many times. The gene calls are TRBV7-2 and TRBJ2-3; no firm D call. Germline V lookup: CDR1 SGHTA, CDR2 FQGNSA. Trimming cost V 6 bases and J 6 bases, with 10 bases left between them. This CDR3 contains 12 residues. CDR3 sequence: CASSPLADTQYF. CDR3 DNA sequence: TGTGCCAGCAGTCCGCTCGCTGATACGCAGTATTTT.

This clonotype was recorded at least ten times. V is TRBV7-9 and J is TRBJ1-2, with a weak D call TRBD1 (5 bases). Trimming cost V 6 bases and J 8 bases, with 16 bases left between them. The CDR3 is 13 residues long. The germline gives CDR1 SEHNR, CDR2 FQNEAQ (reference sequence). CDR3 nucleotides: TGTGCCAGCAGGAACGACAGAGACGGGGGCTACACCTTC. Protein: CASRNDRDGGYTF.

This clonotype was seen many times. V gene TRBV7-8 combines with J gene TRBJ2-1; weak D call: TRBD1 (6 bases). Trimming took off 4 bases at V and 1 base at J, with 14 bases between the two ends. Germline values: CDR1 SGHVS, CDR2 FQNEAQ. The CDR3 is 16 amino acids. The CDR3 nucleotides are TGTGCCAGCAGCTCAACAGGGTTCGGATCCTACAATGAGCAGTTCTTC. It encodes CASSSTGFGSYNEQFF.

This clonotype was seen more than once but under ten times. The V and J genes are TRBV7-6 and TRBJ1-1; D call uncertain. V lost 5 bases and J lost 1, with 8 bases in between. Looked up from germline, CDR1 is SGHVS and CDR2 is FNYEAQ. CDR3 length: 13 residues. This CDR3 is CASSAGQNTEAFF. CDR3 sequence (DNA): TGTGCCAGCAGCGCGGGCCAGAACACTGAAGCTTTCTTT.

As to this clonotype: One end of the junction varies from germline; a read error may be responsible. The gene calls are TRBV7-2 and TRBJ2-5; D not resolved. This CDR3 contains 16 residues. CDR1 SGHTA and CDR2 FQGNSA come from the germline V gene. CDR3 sequence (DNA): TGTGTCAGCAGCTTAACAGACACACGACTCCAAGAGACCCAGTACTTC. This gives the protein CVSSLTDTRLQETQYF.

This clonotype was detected a few times. The chain has TRBV7-9 and TRBJ1-1, with D perhaps matching TRBD1 (5 bases). The CDR3 runs 15 residues. Trimming left V 4 bases short and J 5 bases short, with 17 bases between. Germline-derived CDR1 and CDR2 are SEHNR and FQNEAQ (reference sequence). The CDR3 DNA reads as TGTGCCAGCAGCTCCCTTTTAGGCGGGGGGACTGAAGCTTTCTTT. It yields the protein CASSSLLGGGTEAFF.

The chain has TRBV6-2 or TRBV6-3 and TRBJ2-7, with D tentatively TRBD1 (6 bases). Germline V CDR1 and CDR2: MNHEY, SVGEGT. V was pared by 0 bases and J by 3 bases, with 9 bases between. The CDR3 runs to 14 residues. This CDR3 is CASSYSIRGYEQYV. The CDR3 region has the DNA TGTGCCAGCAGTTACTCGATCAGGGGCTACGAGCAGTACGTC.

The chain employs TRBV7-4 and TRBJ1-2, with D perhaps TRBD1 (5 bases). Trimming stripped 5 bases from V and 3 bases from J, with 25 bases between. This CDR3 comprises 18 residues. Germline V lookup: CDR1 SGHVT, CDR2 SQSDAQ. The CDR3 coding sequence is TGTGCCAGCAGCCCCAGCCCGCGGGAAGACAGTCTACACTATGGCTACACCTTC. Encoded protein: CASSPSPREDSLHYGYTF.

This clonotype was detected only a few times. This rearrangement joins TRBV20-1 to TRBJ2-2; D is possibly TRBD1 or TRBD2 (5 bases each). The CDR3 consists of 15 residues. Germline CDR1 reads DFQATT; CDR2 reads SNEGSKA (reference sequence). V gave up 0 bases and J gave up 5 bases, with 13 bases separating them. In DNA form, the CDR3 reads TGCAGTGCTAGAGATCTGCCGGGGCGGACCGGGGAGCTGTTTTTT. Its protein is CSARDLPGRTGELFF.

In regard to this clonotype: A clone one base away is much larger, so this may be a read error. The chain is built from TRBV7-2 and TRBJ2-2; 9 nucleotides match TRBD1. This CDR3 is 17 amino acids long. The ends lost 10 bases at V and 5 bases at J; junction bases unmatched: 17. Germline V lookup: CDR1 SGHTA, CDR2 FQGNSA. CDR3 nucleotides: TGTGCCAACAGTCTTCCTCCGGGACAGGGACAAACCGGGGAGCTGTTTTTT. It is translated as CANSLPPGQGQTGELFF.

This clonotype was picked up many times. The gene calls are TRBV7-9 and TRBJ2-1, with TRBD2 matching over 12 bases. CDR3 length: 14 amino acids. The V segment lost 5 bases and the J segment 6 bases; nucleotides outside the gene matches: 2. The germline V gene has CDR1 SEHNR and CDR2 FQNEAQ (reference sequence). This CDR3 is CASSQLAGGNEQFF. The CDR3 nucleotides read TGTGCCAGCAGCCAACTAGCGGGGGGCAATGAGCAGTTCTTC.

In its sample, this clonotype was seen a few times. J is TRBJ1-1 and V is TRBV27, with D hard to call. CDR1 and CDR2 from the germline V gene are MNHEY and SMNVEV (reference sequence). CDR3 length: 14 residues. Trimming shortened V by 5 bases and J by 4 bases, and 14 bases separated the two germline ends. The CDR3 is CASSLSVESTEAFF. CDR3 bases: TGTGCCAGCAGTCTCTCGGTTGAGAGCACTGAAGCTTTCTTT.

V gene TRBV20-1 combines with J gene TRBJ2-2; D gene unclear. The CDR3 is 13 amino acids. Germline V gene lookup returns CDR1 DFQATT and CDR2 SNEGSKA (reference sequence). V was trimmed by 2 bases and J by 2 bases, leaving 6 bases between them. Here the CDR3 reads CSARSGNTGELFF. CDR3 coding DNA: TGCAGTGCTAGATCAGGAAACACCGGGGAGCTGTTTTTT.

The chain has TRBV9 and TRBJ1-1; D gene uncertain. Germline-derived CDR1 and CDR2 are SGDLS and YYNGEE. V lost 0 bases, J lost 11 bases, and 14 bases lay in between. This CDR3 contains 13 residues. This chain's CDR3 is CASSVATGGYAFF. CDR3 bases: TGTGCCAGCAGCGTAGCTACTGGAGGGTATGCTTTCTTT. Combining the CDR3 with reference TRBV9 and TRBJ1-1 gives the whole variable domain DSGVTQTPKHLITATGQRVTLRCSPRSGDLSVYWYQQSLDQGLQFLIQYYNGEERAKGNILERFSAQQFPDLHSELNLSSLELGDSALYFCASSVATGGYAFFGQGTRLTVV.

The CDR3 spells CASSQTGTLSEQYV. The CDR3 DNA sequence: TGTGCCAGCAGCCAAACCGGGACGTTAAGCGAGCAGTACGTC. The chain has TRBV14 and TRBJ2-7; D possibly matches TRBD1 or TRBD2 (5 bases each). Trimming removed 2 bases from V and 6 bases from J, with 14 bases in between. This CDR3 region has 14 residues. Germline loops: CDR1 SGHDN, CDR2 FVKESK.

The CDR3 bases are TGCAGCGTTGAAGACAGGGGCGGCCCTATTTATGGCTACACCTTC. Its translation: CSVEDRGGPIYGYTF. The chain links TRBV29-1 to TRBJ1-2; D may be TRBD1 (6 bases). The CDR3 contains 15 residues. Looked up from germline, CDR1 is SQVTM and CDR2 is ANQGSEA. Trimming took off 0 bases at V and 5 bases at J, with 16 bases between the two ends.

A word on this clonotype: At one of its ends the junction is not consistent with the germline gene, which may arise from a read error. J is TRBJ1-1 and V is TRBV4-1, with unresolved D. Looked up from germline, CDR1 is MGHRA and CDR2 is YSYEKL. The CDR3 sequence is 14 residues long. Here the CDR3 DNA reads TGCGCCGGCAGCCATCCTGGAAGGCTCACTGAAGCTTTCTTT. It codes for CAGSHPGRLTEAFF.

The J gene is TRBJ1-1, the V gene TRBV7-9; D is undetermined. Germline V gene sequence: CDR1 SEHNR, CDR2 FQNEAQ (reference sequence). V was cut by 2 bases and J by 0 bases, with 7 bases left in between. The CDR3 has 14 amino acids. CDR3 coding DNA: TGTGCCAGCAGCTTAACACAGATGAACACTGAAGCTTTCTTT. Translating gives CASSLTQMNTEAFF.

The chain joins TRBV12-3 or TRBV12-4 to TRBJ1-1; perhaps TRBD1 as D (5 bases). The CDR3 consists of 14 residues. Trimming stripped 6 bases from V and 4 bases from J, with 15 bases between. CDR3 in amino acids: CASSSGLGSTEAFF. The CDR3 DNA reads as TGTGCCAGCAGCTCAGGGTTAGGGAGCACTGAAGCTTTCTTT.